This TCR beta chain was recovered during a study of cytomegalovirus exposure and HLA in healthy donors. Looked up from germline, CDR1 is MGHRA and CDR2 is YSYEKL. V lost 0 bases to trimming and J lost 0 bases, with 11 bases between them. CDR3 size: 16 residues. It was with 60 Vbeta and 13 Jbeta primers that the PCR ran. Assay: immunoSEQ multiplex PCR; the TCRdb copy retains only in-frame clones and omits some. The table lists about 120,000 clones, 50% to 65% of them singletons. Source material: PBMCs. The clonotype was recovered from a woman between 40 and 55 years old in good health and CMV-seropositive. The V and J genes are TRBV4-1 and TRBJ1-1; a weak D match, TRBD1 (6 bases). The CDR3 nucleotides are TGCGCCAGCAGCCAAGATGCCCCAGGGGTGAACACTGAAGCTTTCTTT. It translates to CASSQDAPGVNTEAFF.